Below are 17 T cell receptor beta chains sequenced from a single sample in a study of spatial heterogeneity in lung cancer. Regarding time point: sample taken at primary tumor resection. One entry per CDR3 protein, called by TCRdb with MiXCR from the 5' RACE reads. The data contain several thousand distinct CDR3 sequences, approximately 9.3% of them singletons. These receptors' antigens are unknown. Study-level points and caveats: How many expanded intratumoral alpha and beta TCRs were present tracked the tumor mutation count, which was a count of nonsynonymous mutations.

The input for sequencing was lung tumor tissue, taken at surgery. These receptors were taken from a male donor with early-stage non-small cell lung cancer.

This clonotype counts as medium-sized. The chain has TRBV6-5 and TRBJ1-1; unclear D gene. Trimming shortened V by 0 bases and J by 0 bases, and 2 bases separated the two germline ends. Per germline, CDR1 MNHEY and CDR2 SVGAGI. This CDR3 spans 13 amino acids. CDR3 sequence (DNA): TGTGCCAGCAGTTACTCCCTGAACACTGAAGCTTTCTTT. Its protein is CASSYSLNTEAFF.

In this sample, this clonotype is medium-sized. The chain combines TRBV15 with TRBJ2-1; tentatively, D is TRBD1 (6 bases). Per the germline V gene, CDR1 is LNHNV and CDR2 is YYDKDF (reference sequence). CDR3 length: 13 amino acids. V lost 0 bases to trimming and J lost 7 bases, with 7 bases between them. The CDR3 DNA reads TGTGCCACCAGCAGAGATAGGGGGAATGAGCAGTTCTTC. Its protein product is CATSRDRGNEQFF.

This clonotype was recorded a few times. V usage is TRBV29-1 and J usage is TRBJ1-1; D gene ambiguous. Germline V gives CDR1 SQVTM, CDR2 ANQGSEA. V lost 7 bases, J lost 1 base, and 4 bases lay in between. The CDR3 runs to 10 residues. CDR3 in DNA: TGCAGCGGAGAGAACACTGAAGCTTTCTTT. Translated: CSGENTEAFF.

The chain recombines TRBV20-1 with TRBJ1-6; tentative D call: TRBD1 (6 bases). V was cut by 4 bases and J by 7 bases, with 14 bases left in between. This CDR3 spans 14 amino acids. The germline gives CDR1 DFQATT, CDR2 SNEGSKA (reference sequence). The CDR3 reads CSATRDNLNSPLHF. Here the CDR3 DNA reads TGCAGTGCTACGAGGGACAACCTGAATTCACCCCTCCACTTT.

This clonotype is deemed medium-sized. The chain combines TRBV12-3 or TRBV12-4 with TRBJ1-2, with a weak D call TRBD1 (6 bases). This CDR3 comprises 13 residues. Between the trimmed V and J ends, which lost 5 bases and 1 base, there was a span of 8 bases. The CDR3 nucleotides read TGTGCCAGCAGTAGGGACAATAACTATGGCTACACCTTC. The encoded protein is CASSRDNNYGYTF.

This clonotype rates as medium-sized. V is TRBV20-1 and J is TRBJ2-7; D might be TRBD1 (6 bases). With 6 bases removed from V and 3 bases from J, the gap between germline ends came to 15 bases. Germline V CDR1 and CDR2: DFQATT, SNEGSKA (reference sequence). The CDR3 loop spans 13 amino acids. CDR3 coding DNA: TGCAGTGCGGACCCAGGGGCCGACTACGAGCAGTACTTC. It translates to CSADPGADYEQYF.

In this sample, this clonotype turned up many times. This rearrangement joins TRBV19 to TRBJ2-3; TRBD2 matches 7 bases. V dropped 6 bases and J dropped 3; count of bases not matched to a gene: 12. The CDR3 has 16 amino acids. Germline CDR1 LNHDA, CDR2 SQIVND (reference sequence). This CDR3 is CASSLPQVGGTDTQYF. The CDR3 DNA follows: TGTGCCAGTAGCCTCCCACAGGTCGGGGGGACAGATACGCAGTATTTT.

By frequency in the sample, this clonotype is medium-sized. The chain is built from TRBV3-1 and TRBJ1-1; TRBD1 is a possible D gene (6 bases). Germline loops: CDR1 LGHDT, CDR2 YNNKEL (reference sequence). V was clipped by 1 base and J by 11 bases, with 11 bases between them. The CDR3 is made up of 12 amino acids. CDR3 protein: CASSQAGQLAFF. The DNA for the CDR3 is TGTGCCAGCAGCCAAGCCGGACAGTTGGCTTTCTTT.

Judged by abundance, this clonotype is medium-sized. This chain links TRBV3-1 with TRBJ1-2, with 7 nucleotides matching TRBD1. CDR1 LGHDT and CDR2 YNNKEL come from the germline V gene (reference sequence). The CDR3 loop spans 13 amino acids. Losses at the gene ends were 2 bases for V and 4 bases for J; bases not matched to a gene: 1. Here the CDR3 reads CASSQSGGYGYTF. CDR3 DNA: TGTGCCAGCAGCCAATCAGGGGGCTATGGCTACACCTTC.

By share, this clonotype counts as medium-sized. The chain uses TRBV9 and TRBJ2-7; D gene ambiguous. This CDR3 spans 14 amino acids. Trimming took 0 bases from V and 6 from J, leaving 13 bases between them. Per the germline V gene, CDR1 is SGDLS and CDR2 is YYNGEE. The CDR3 nucleotides are TGTGCCAGCAGCGTAGGGATAGCTACAACCGAGCAGTACTTC. It codes for CASSVGIATTEQYF. The variable domain in full, with the rest retrieved from reference TRBV9 and TRBJ2-7, is DSGVTQTPKHLITATGQRVTLRCSPRSGDLSVYWYQQSLDQGLQFLIQYYNGEERAKGNILERFSAQQFPDLHSELNLSSLELGDSALYFCASSVGIATTEQYFGPGTRLTVT.

This clonotype was detected many times. CDR3 DNA: TGTGCCAGCAGTTACCCCGGACAGGTGGGCAATCAGCCCCAGCATTTT. The encoded protein is CASSYPGQVGNQPQHF. This chain joins TRBV6-2 or TRBV6-3 and TRBJ1-5; TRBD1 agrees at 7 bases. The junction had 6 bases not matched to a gene; V was cut back by 2 bases and J by 2 bases. The germline V gene encodes CDR1 MNHEY and CDR2 SVGEGT. CDR3 size: 16 residues.

V usage is TRBV29-1 and J usage is TRBJ1-1, with D perhaps matching TRBD1 (5 bases). Germline CDR1 reads SQVTM; CDR2 reads ANQGSEA. Trimming removed 7 bases at V and 1 base at J, with 16 bases between. The CDR3 runs 14 residues. The CDR3, as DNA: TGCAGCGCACGGTCCCTTGGACAGAACACTGAAGCTTTCTTT. Translating it yields CSARSLGQNTEAFF. The full variable domain, in which reference TRBV29-1 and TRBJ1-1 provide the parts outside the CDR3, is SAVISQKPSRDICQRGTSLTIQCQVDSQVTMMFWYRQQPGQSLTLIATANQGSEATYESGFVIDKFPISRPNLTFSTLTVSNMSPEDSSIYLCSARSLGQNTEAFFGQGTRLTVV.

The sample holds a few counts of this clonotype. This chain links TRBV2 with TRBJ2-4; D might be TRBD2 (5 bases). V was pared by 4 bases and J by 0 bases, with 13 bases between. This CDR3 has 16 amino acids. Germline V CDR1 and CDR2: SNHLY, FYNNEI. The DNA of the CDR3 is TGTGCCAGCAGTGTAAGCGGTACACTAGCCAAAAACATTCAGTACTTC. Translating gives CASSVSGTLAKNIQYF.

This clonotype is judged medium-sized. The chain employs TRBV6-2 or TRBV6-3 and TRBJ2-2; the D gene is possibly TRBD1 (6 bases). The V end was cut by 10 bases, the J end by 3 bases, with 15 bases between. The germline gives CDR1 MNHEY, CDR2 SVGEGT. The CDR3 consists of 14 residues. CDR3 region: CAIKGPGDTGELFF. The CDR3 coding sequence is TGTGCCATTAAAGGGCCAGGGGACACCGGGGAGCTGTTTTTT.

By sample fraction, this clonotype is medium-sized. The CDR3 DNA reads TGCGCCAGCAGCTCAACAGGGCTCATTAATAATTCACCCCTCCACTTT. It encodes CASSSTGLINNSPLHF. The rearrangement links TRBV5-1 to TRBJ1-6; tentative D call: TRBD1 (6 bases). V lost 3 bases to trimming and J lost 5 bases, with 15 bases between them. There are 16 residues in the CDR3. Germline V gene lookup returns CDR1 SGHRS and CDR2 YFSETQ.

This clonotype is medium-sized (0.01 to 0.1%) within its sample. The gene calls are TRBV4-3 and TRBJ1-1; unclear D gene. The germline V and J ends were trimmed by 4 bases and 3 bases, with 9 bases remaining between them. Germline V gene lookup returns CDR1 LGHNA and CDR2 YSLEER. This CDR3 is built from 13 residues. For the CDR3, the DNA is TGCGCCAGCAGCCGAGACCATTACACTGAAGCTTTCTTT. Translated, it gives CASSRDHYTEAFF.

The J gene is TRBJ2-7, the V gene TRBV27; a possible D gene is TRBD2 (5 bases). The V gene lost 9 bases and the J gene lost 5 bases, with 17 bases spanning the gap. CDR1 and CDR2 from the germline V gene are MNHEY and SMNVEV (reference sequence). CDR3 length: 13 amino acids. CDR3 coding DNA: TGTGCCAGTAAGAGGGTGGGTTCCCACGAGCAGTACTTC. Amino acids: CASKRVGSHEQYF.